This T cell receptor (beta chain) was identified in a study of shared clonotypes between healthy human individuals. In the study overall: CD4 naive cells filled three plates per donor, CD4 memory three, CD8 naive two and CD8 memory one.

Findings of the study overall: Sharing across four donors was seen in approximately 5.2% of naive CD4 clonotypes.

Sorted-subset replicate PCR reactions were performed with 150 to 200 ng DNA, corresponding to about 30,000 T cell genomes. In the original workflow: Filtering differed since immunoSEQ provided only junctions, with no quality scores. Assay: immunoSEQ multiplex PCR; the TCRdb copy retains only in-frame clones and omits some. The V and J calls and clone size were taken over from that table, and D and trimming were inferred from the DNA. The table includes millions of clones, roughly 93% detected once. Germline-derived CDR1 and CDR2 are SGHAT and FQDESV (reference sequence). CDR3 length: 17 amino acids. V gave up 4 bases and J gave up 1 base, with 20 bases separating them. Details on this clone: Its cognate antigen is unknown.

The chain employs TRBV11-1 and TRBJ2-7; TRBD2 is a possible D gene (6 bases). The receptor was derived from a man between 18 and 35 years old in good health. Some clones in this sample may be carry-over from other donors' samples. The material sequenced was naive CD4+ T cells from PBMCs. Subset in this sample: CD45RA+ positively selected. The CDR3 sequence is CASSWSLMQGGSYEQYF. The CDR3 region has the DNA TGTGCCAGCAGCTGGAGCCTTATGCAGGGAGGTTCCTACGAGCAGTACTTC.